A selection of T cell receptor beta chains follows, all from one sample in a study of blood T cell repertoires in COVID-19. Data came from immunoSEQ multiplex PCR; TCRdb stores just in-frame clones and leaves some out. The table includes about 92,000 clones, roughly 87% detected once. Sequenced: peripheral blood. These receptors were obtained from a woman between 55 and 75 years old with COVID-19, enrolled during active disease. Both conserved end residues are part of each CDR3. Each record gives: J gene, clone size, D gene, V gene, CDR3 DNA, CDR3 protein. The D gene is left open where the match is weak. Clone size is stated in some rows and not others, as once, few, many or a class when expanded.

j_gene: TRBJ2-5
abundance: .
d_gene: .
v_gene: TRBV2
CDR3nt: TGTGCCAGCAGTGAAAACAGAGACAAAGAGACCCAGTACTTC
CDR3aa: CASSENRDKETQYF

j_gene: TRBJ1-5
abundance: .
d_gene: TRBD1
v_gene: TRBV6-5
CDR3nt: TGTGCCAGCAGCCTACAGGGGGATCAGCCCCAGCATTTT
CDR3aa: CASSLQGDQPQHF

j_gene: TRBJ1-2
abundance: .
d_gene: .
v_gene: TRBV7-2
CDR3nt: TGTGCCAGCAGCGCTCTCGGGGTTGAGAACTATGGCTACACCTTC
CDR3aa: CASSALGVENYGYTF

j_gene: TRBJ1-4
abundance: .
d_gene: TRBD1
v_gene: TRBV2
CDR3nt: TGTGCCAGCGGGGGACAGATAAATGAAAAACTGTTTTTT
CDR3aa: CASGGQINEKLFF

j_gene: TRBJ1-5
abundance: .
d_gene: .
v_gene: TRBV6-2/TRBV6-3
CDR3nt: TGTGCCAGCAGTTACCGTGGGACACAGGTTGCTGGTCAGCCCCAGCATTTT
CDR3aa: CASSYRGTQVAGQPQHF

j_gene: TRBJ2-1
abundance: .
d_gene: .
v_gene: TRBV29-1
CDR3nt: TGCAGCGTTGAAGATCTGGCAGGTGGTACCGGATACAATGAGCAGTTCTTC
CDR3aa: CSVEDLAGGTGYNEQFF

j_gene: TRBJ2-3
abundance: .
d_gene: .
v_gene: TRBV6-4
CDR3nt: TGTGCCAGCAGCGCCCGGAGTGAAGATACGCAGTATTTT
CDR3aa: CASSARSEDTQYF

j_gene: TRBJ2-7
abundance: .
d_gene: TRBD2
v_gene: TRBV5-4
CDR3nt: TGTGCCAGCAGCCGTGGTTACGGGACTAATTACGAGCAGTACTTC
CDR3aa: CASSRGYGTNYEQYF

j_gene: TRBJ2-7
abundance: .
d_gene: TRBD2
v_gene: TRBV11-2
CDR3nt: TGTGCCAGCAGCCTGGGGACTAGCGGACTCTCCTACGAGCAGTACTTC
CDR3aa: CASSLGTSGLSYEQYF

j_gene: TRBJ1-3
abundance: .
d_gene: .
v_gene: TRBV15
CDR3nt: TGTGCCACCAGCAGAGATTTAGCCAGCTCTGGAAACACCATATATTTT
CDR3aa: CATSRDLASSGNTIYF

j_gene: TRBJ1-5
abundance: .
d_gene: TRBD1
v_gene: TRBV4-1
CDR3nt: TGCGCCAGCAGCCAAGGCGGCAGGGGGCCCGTCAATCAGCCCCAGCATTTT
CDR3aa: CASSQGGRGPVNQPQHF

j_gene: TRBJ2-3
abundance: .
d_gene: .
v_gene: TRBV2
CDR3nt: TGTGCCAGCAGTGAAGGAGGGACTAGCACAGATACGCAGTATTTT
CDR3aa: CASSEGGTSTDTQYF

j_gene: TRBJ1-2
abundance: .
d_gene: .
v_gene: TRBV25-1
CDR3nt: TGTGCCAGCAGTGATACAGGGTGGGGCGGCTACACCTTC
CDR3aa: CASSDTGWGGYTF

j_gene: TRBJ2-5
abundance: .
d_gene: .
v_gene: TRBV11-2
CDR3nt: TGTGCCAGCACCATGACTCTGGCCCAAGAGACCCAGTACTTC
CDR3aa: CASTMTLAQETQYF

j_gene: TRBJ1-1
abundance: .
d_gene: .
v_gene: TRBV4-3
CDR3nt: TGCGCCAGCAGCCAAGGAGGAGGGGAAGCTTTCTTT
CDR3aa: CASSQGGGEAFF

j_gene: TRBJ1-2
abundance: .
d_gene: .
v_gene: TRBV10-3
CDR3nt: TGTGCCATCAGTGATTCAGTCGATGGCTACACCTTC
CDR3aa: CAISDSVDGYTF

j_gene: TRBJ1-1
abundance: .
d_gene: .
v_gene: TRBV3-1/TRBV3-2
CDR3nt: TGTGCCAGCAGCCCGGGACACGGGGCTTTCTTT
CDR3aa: CASSPGHGAFF

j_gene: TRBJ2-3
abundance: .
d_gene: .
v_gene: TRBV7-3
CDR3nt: TGTGCCAGCAGCTCCCGGGAGATGGGGAATACGCAGTATTTT
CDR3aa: CASSSREMGNTQYF

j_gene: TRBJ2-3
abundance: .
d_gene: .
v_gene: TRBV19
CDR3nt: TGTGCCAGTAGTGGCGGGACTCGTTCGGATACGCAGTATTTT
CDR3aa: CASSGGTRSDTQYF

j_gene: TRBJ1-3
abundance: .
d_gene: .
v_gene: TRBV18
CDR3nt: TGTGCCAGCTCACCAGTGGTCAGCTCTGGAAACACCATATATTTT
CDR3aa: CASSPVVSSGNTIYF

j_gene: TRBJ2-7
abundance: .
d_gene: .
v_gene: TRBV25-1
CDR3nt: TGTGCCAGCAGTGAGTACTCCTACGAGCAGTACTTC
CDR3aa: CASSEYSYEQYF

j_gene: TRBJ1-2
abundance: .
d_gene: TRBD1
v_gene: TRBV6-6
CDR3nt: TGTGCCAGCAGACGTCCGGGACAGCCGTATGGCTACACCTTC
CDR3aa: CASRRPGQPYGYTF

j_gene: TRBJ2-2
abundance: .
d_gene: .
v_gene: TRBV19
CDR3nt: TGTGCCAGTAGAGGGGGAGCCCTCGCCGGGGAGCTGTTTTTT
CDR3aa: CASRGGALAGELFF

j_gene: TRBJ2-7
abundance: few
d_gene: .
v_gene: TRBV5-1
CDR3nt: TGCGCCAGCAGCTTGTTAACGGGGTCGGCCTACGAGCAGTACTTC
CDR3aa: CASSLLTGSAYEQYF

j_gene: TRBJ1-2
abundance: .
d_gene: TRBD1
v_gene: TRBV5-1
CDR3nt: TGCGCCAGCAGCTTGCGGGCGATGGGACAGGGCACACCCGAGGGCTATGGCTACACCTTC
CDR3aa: CASSLRAMGQGTPEGYGYTF

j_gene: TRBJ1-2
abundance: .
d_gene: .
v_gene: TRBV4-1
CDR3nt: TGCGCCAGCAGCCAAGTCCCTAGCTATGGCTACACCTTC
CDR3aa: CASSQVPSYGYTF

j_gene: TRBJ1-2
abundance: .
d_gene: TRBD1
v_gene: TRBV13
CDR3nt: TGTGCCAGCAGCCCCTTTGGACAGGGAGTAATTGGCGGCTACACCTTC
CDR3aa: CASSPFGQGVIGGYTF

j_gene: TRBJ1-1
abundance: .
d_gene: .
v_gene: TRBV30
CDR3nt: TGTGCCTGGAGTGCCCCCCCCACAGGGTTGGGCACTGAAGCTTTCTTT
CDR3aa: CAWSAPPTGLGTEAFF

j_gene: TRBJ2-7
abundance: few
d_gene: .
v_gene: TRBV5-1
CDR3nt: TGCGCCAGCAGCTTGGCTGGGGGGGCGAAAAATTACGAGCAGTACTTC
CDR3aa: CASSLAGGAKNYEQYF

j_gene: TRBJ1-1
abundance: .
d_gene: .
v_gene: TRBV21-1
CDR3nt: TGTGCCAGCCTTCTTATAGACAGGGGCACTGAAGCTTTCTTT
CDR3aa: CASLLIDRGTEAFF

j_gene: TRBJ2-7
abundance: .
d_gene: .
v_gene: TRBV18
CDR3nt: TGTGCCAGCTCACCTTCATTGGGGGCGACCGAGCAGTACTTC
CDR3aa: CASSPSLGATEQYF

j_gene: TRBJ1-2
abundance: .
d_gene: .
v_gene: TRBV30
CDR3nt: TGTGCCTGGAGCTACACAAGTAGGGGAGGCTACACCTTC
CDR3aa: CAWSYTSRGGYTF

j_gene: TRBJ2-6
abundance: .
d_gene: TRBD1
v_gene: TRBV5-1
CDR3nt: TGCGCCAGCAGCTGGGACAGGGGCGGTGGGGCCAACGTCCTGACTTTC
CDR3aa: CASSWDRGGGANVLTF

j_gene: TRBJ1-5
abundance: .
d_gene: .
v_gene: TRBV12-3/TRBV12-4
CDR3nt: TGTGCCAGCACCCGGAGGGGCTGTCAGCCCCAGCATTTT
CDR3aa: CASTRRGCQPQHF

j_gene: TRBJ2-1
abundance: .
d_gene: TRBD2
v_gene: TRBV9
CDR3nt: TGTGCCAGCAGCGTAGTTGCGGGGGGATCGAATGAGCAGTTCTTC
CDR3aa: CASSVVAGGSNEQFF

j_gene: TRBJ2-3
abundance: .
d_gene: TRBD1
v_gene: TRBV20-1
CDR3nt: TGCAGTGCTAGTGGACCGGGACAGGGCGCAGATACGCAGTATTTT
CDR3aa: CSASGPGQGADTQYF

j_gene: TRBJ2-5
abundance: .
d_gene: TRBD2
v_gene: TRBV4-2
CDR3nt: TGTGCCAGCAGCCGCTCCCTGACTAGCGGGGGGGATTTCCAAGAGACCCAGTACTTC
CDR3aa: CASSRSLTSGGDFQETQYF

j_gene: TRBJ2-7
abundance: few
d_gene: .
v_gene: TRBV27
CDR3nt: TGTGCCAGCAGATCAAGACAGAGATACGAGCAGTACTTC
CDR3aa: CASRSRQRYEQYF

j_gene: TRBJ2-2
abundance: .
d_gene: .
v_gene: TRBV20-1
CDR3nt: TGCAGTGGAGTGAACACCGGGGAGCTGTTTTTT
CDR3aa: CSGVNTGELFF

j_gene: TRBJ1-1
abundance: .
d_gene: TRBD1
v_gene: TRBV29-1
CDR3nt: TGCAGCGCTGGGGACAGTGAAGCTTTCTTT
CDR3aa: CSAGDSEAFF

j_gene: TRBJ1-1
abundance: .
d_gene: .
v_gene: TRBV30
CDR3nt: TGTGCCTGGATGGAAGGAGTCGCGAACACTGAAGCTTTCTTT
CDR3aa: CAWMEGVANTEAFF

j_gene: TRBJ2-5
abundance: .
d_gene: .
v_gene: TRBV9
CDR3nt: TGTGCCAGCAGCGTAGCGATAGGGGACCAAGAGACCCAGTACTTC
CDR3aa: CASSVAIGDQETQYF

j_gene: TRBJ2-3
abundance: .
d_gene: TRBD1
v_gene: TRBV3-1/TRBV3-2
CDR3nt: TGTGCCAGCAGCCAAACAGGGGGTTTAGATACGCAGTATTTT
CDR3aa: CASSQTGGLDTQYF

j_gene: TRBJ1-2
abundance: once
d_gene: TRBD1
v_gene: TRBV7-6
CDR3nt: TGTGCCAGCAGCCTTGGGACAGGAGGTAGTGGCTACACCTTC
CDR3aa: CASSLGTGGSGYTF

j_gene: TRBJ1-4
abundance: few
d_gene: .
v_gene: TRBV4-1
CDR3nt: TGCGCCAGCAGCCAACGGCCGTTGCGGTTGGAAGAAAAACTGTTTTTT
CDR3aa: CASSQRPLRLEEKLFF

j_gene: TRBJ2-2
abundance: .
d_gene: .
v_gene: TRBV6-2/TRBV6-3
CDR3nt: TGTGCCAGCAGTTGGTTGGGGACTAACACCGGGGAGCTGTTTTTT
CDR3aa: CASSWLGTNTGELFF

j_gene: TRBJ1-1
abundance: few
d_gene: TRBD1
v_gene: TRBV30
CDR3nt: TGTGCCTGGAGGACAGGGATGGAAGCTTTCTTT
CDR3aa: CAWRTGMEAFF

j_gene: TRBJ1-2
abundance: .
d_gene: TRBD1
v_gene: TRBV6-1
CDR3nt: TGTGCCAGCAGTGAAGGACAGGGGGGTGGCTACACCTTC
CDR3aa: CASSEGQGGGYTF

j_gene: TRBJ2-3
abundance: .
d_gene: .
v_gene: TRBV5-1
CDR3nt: TGCGCCAGCAGCCGGTCTTTTCGGACAGATACGCAGTATTTT
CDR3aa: CASSRSFRTDTQYF

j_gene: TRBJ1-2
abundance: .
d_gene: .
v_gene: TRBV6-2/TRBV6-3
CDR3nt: TGTGCCAGCAGTTCTTCCGGGACAAAATATGGCTACACCTTC
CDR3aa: CASSSSGTKYGYTF

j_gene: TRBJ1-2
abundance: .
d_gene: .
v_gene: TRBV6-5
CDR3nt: TGTGCCAGCAGCCCCACCCCCTATGATGGCTACACCTTC
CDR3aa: CASSPTPYDGYTF

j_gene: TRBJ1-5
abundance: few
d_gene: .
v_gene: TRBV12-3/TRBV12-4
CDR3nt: TGTGCCAGCAAGCAGGGTGGCCAGCCCCAGCATTTT
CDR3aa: CASKQGGQPQHF

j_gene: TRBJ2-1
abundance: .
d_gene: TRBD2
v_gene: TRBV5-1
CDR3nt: TGCGCCAGCAGCTTGAGGGAGGGACCCTACAATGAGCAGTTCTTC
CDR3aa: CASSLREGPYNEQFF

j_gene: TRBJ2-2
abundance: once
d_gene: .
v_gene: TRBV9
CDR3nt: TGTGCCAGCAGCCGGAACACCGGGGAGCTGTTTTTT
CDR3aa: CASSRNTGELFF

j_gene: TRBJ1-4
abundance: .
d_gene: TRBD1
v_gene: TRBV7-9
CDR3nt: TGTGCCAGCAGCTTAACCGACAGGGTTGGCGAAAAACTGTTTTTT
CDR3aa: CASSLTDRVGEKLFF